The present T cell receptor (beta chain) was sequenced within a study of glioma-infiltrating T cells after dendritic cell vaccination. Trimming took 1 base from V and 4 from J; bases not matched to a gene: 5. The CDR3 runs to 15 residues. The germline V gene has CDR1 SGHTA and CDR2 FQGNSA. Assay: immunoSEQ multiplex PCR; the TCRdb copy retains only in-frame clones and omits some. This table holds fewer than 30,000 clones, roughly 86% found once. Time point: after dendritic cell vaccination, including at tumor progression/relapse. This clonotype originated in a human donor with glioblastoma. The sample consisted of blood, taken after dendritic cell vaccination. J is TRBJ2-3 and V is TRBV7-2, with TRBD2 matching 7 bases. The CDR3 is CASSLGRGGADTQYF. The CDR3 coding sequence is TGTGCCAGCAGCTTAGGGCGGGGAGGGGCAGATACGCAGTATTTT.